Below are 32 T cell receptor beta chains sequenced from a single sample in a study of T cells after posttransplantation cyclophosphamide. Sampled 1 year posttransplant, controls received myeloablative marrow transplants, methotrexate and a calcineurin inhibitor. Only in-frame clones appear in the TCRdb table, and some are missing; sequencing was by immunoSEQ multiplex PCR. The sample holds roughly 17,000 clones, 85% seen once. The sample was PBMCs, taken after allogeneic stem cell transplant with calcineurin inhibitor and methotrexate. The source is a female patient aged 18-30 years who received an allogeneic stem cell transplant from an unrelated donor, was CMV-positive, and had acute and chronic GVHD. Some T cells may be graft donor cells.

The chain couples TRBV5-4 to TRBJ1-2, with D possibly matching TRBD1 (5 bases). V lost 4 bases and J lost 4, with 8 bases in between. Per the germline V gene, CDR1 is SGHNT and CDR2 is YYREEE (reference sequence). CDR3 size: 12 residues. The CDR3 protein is CASSPGIYGYTF. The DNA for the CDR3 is TGTGCCAGCAGCCCAGGGATCTATGGCTACACCTTC.

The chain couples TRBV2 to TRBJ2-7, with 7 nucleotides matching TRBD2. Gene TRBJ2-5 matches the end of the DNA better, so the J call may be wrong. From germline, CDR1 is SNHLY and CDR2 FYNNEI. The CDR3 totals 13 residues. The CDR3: CASIGTTQETQYF. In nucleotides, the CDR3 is TGTGCCAGCATCGGGACTACCCAAGAGACCCAGTACTTC.

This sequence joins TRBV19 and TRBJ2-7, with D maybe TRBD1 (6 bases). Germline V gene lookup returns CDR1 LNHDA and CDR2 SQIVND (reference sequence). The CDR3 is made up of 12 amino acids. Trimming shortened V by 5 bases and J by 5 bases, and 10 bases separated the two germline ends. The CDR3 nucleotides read TGTGCCAGTAGTCAGGGGCCGGACGAGCAGTACTTC. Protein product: CASSQGPDEQYF.

The CDR3 loop reads CASSVGTSGRLALGSEQFF. The CDR3 DNA sequence: TGTGCCAGCAGCGTCGGGACTAGTGGGCGCTTGGCCCTGGGTAGTGAGCAGTTCTTC. V and J are TRBV9 and TRBJ2-1; 8 nucleotides align to TRBD2. This CDR3 comprises 19 residues. Unmatched junction bases numbered 22, after V lost 2 bases and J lost 9 bases. Germline V gives CDR1 SGDLS, CDR2 YYNGEE.

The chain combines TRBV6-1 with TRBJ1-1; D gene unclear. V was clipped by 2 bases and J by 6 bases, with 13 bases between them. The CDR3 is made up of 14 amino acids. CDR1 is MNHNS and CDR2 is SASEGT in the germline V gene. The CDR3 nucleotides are TGTGCCAGCAGTGAATTGACGGGGAGAGCTGAAGCTTTCTTT. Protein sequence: CASSELTGRAEAFF.

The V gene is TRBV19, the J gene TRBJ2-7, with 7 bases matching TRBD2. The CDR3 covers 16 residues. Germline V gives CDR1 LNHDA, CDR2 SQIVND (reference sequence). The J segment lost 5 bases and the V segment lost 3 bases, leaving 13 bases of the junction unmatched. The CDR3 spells CASSMSLAARSHEQYF. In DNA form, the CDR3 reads TGTGCCAGTAGTATGTCTCTAGCGGCCAGGTCCCACGAGCAGTACTTC.

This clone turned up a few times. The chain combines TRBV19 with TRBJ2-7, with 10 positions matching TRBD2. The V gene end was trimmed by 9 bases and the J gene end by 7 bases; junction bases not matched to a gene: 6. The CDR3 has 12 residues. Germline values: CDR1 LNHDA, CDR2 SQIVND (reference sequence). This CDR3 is CASGLAADEQYF. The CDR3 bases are TGTGCCAGCGGACTAGCGGCGGATGAGCAGTACTTC. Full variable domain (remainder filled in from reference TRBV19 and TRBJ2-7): DGGITQSPKYLFRKEGQNVTLSCEQNLNHDAMYWYRQDPGQGLRLIYYSQIVNDFQKGDIAEGYSVSREKKESFPLTVTSAQKNPTAFYLCASGLAADEQYFGPGTRLTVT.

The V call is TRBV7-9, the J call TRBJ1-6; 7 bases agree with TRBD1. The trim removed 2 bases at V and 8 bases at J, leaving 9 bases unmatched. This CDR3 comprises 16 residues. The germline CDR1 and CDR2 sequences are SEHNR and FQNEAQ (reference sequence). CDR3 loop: CASSLFLGGLDSPLHF. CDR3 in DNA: TGTGCCAGCAGCTTATTTTTAGGGGGCCTGGATTCACCCCTCCACTTT.

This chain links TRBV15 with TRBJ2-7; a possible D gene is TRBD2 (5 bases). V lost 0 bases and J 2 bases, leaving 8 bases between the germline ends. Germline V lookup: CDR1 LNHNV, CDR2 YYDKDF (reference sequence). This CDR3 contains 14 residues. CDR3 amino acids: CATSRDRGPYEQYF. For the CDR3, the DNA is TGTGCCACCAGCAGAGACCGGGGTCCCTACGAGCAGTACTTC.

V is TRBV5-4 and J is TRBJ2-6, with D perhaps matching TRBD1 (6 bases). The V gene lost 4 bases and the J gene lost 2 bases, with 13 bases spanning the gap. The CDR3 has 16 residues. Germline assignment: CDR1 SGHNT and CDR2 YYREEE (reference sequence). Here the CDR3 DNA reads TGTGCCAGCAGCCCGGATAACAGGGCTGGGGCCAACGTCCTGACTTTC. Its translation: CASSPDNRAGANVLTF.

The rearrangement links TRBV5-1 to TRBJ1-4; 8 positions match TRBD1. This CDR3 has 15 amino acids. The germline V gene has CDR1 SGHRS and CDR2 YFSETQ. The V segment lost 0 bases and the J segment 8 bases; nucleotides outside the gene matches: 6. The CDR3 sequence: CASSLAGTGREKLFF. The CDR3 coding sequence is TGCGCCAGCAGCTTGGCAGGGACAGGCAGGGAAAAACTGTTTTTT.

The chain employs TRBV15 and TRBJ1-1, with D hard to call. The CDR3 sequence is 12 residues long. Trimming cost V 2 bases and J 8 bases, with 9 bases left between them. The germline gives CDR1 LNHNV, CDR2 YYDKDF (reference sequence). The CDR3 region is CATSRTASEAFF. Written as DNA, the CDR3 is TGTGCCACCAGCAGAACAGCCTCCGAAGCTTTCTTT.

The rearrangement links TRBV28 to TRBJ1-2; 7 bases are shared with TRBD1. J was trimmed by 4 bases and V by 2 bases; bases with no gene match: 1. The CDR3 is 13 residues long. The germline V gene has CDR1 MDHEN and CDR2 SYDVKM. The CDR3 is CASSLGQAYGYTF. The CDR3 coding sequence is TGTGCCAGCAGTTTAGGACAGGCCTATGGCTACACCTTC.

The CDR3 nucleotides are TGTGCCAGCAGTTGGGGACAGGGGGGAGCTGAAGCTTTCTTT. Its protein is CASSWGQGGAEAFF. This sequence joins TRBV6-5 and TRBJ1-1, with TRBD1 matching 11 bases. This CDR3 has 14 amino acids. Germline values: CDR1 MNHEY, CDR2 SVGAGI. V lost 4 bases to trimming and J lost 6 bases; unmatched junction nucleotides: 4.

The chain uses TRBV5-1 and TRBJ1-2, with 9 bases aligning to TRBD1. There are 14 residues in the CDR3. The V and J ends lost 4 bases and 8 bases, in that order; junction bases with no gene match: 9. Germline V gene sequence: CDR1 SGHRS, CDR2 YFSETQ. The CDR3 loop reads CASSGGQGEWGYTF. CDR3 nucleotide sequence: TGCGCCAGCAGCGGGGGACAGGGTGAATGGGGCTACACCTTC.

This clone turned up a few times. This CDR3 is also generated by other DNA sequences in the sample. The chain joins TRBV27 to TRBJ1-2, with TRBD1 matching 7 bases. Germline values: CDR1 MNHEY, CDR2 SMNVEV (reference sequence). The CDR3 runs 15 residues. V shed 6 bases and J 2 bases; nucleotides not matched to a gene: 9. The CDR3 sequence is CASRPQTGRNYGYTF. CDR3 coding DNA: TGTGCCAGCAGACCCCAGACAGGGAGGAACTATGGCTACACCTTC.

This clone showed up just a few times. The DNA of the CDR3 is TGCGCCAGCAGCCCCCAGGGTAGCGGCTACGAGCAGTACTTC. Protein: CASSPQGSGYEQYF. The J gene is TRBJ2-7, the V gene TRBV5-1, with D perhaps TRBD2 (6 bases). The V end lost 4 bases, the J end lost 3 bases, and 14 bases lay between the germline ends. This CDR3 region has 14 residues. The germline gives CDR1 SGHRS, CDR2 YFSETQ.

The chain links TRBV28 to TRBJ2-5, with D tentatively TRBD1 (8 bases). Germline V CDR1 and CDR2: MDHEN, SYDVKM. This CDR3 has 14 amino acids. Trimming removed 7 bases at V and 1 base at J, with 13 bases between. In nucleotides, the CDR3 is TGTGCCAGCAAAACAGGGGGGGGCCAAGAGACCCAGTACTTC. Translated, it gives CASKTGGGQETQYF.

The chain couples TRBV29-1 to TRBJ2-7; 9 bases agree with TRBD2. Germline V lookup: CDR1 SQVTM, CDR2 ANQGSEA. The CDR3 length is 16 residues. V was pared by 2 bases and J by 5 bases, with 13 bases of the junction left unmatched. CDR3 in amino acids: CSVEPGREGQQNEQYF. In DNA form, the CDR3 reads TGCAGCGTTGAACCGGGGCGGGAGGGCCAACAGAACGAGCAGTACTTC.

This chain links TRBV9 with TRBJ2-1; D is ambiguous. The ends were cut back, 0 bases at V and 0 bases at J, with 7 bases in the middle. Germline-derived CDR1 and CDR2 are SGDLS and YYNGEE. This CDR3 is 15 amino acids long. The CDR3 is CASSVEESSYNEQFF. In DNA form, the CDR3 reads TGTGCCAGCAGCGTAGAGGAGAGCTCCTACAATGAGCAGTTCTTC.

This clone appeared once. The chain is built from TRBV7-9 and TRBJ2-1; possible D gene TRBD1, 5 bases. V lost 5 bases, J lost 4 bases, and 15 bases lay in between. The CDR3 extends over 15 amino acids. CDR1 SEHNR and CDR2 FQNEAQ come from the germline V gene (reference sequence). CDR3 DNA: TGTGCCAGCAGCCCAAGGCAGGGTCAGTACAATGAGCAGTTCTTC. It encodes CASSPRQGQYNEQFF. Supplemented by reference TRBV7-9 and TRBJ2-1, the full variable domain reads DTGVSQNPRHKITKRGQNVTFRCDPISEHNRLYWYRQTLGQGPEFLTYFQNEAQLEKSRLLSDRFSAERPKGSFSTLEIQRTEQGDSAMYLCASSPRQGQYNEQFFGPGTRLTVL.

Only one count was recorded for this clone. Written as DNA, the CDR3 is TGTGCCAGCAGCCCAGGCTATGGCTACACCTTC. Amino acid sequence: CASSPGYGYTF. This sequence joins TRBV6-5 and TRBJ1-2, with D uncertain. The V end lost 6 bases, the J end lost 4 bases, and 6 bases lay between the germline ends. CDR1 MNHEY and CDR2 SVGAGI come from the germline V gene. The CDR3 is made up of 11 amino acids.

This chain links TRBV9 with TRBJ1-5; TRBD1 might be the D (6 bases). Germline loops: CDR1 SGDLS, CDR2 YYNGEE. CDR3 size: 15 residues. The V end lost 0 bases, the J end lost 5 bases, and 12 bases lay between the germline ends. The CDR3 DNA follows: TGTGCCAGCAGCGTAGGGGGGGGCGGAGATCAGCCCCAGCATTTT. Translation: CASSVGGGGDQPQHF. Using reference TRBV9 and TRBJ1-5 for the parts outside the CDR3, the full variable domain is DSGVTQTPKHLITATGQRVTLRCSPRSGDLSVYWYQQSLDQGLQFLIQYYNGEERAKGNILERFSAQQFPDLHSELNLSSLELGDSALYFCASSVGGGGDQPQHFGDGTRLSIL.

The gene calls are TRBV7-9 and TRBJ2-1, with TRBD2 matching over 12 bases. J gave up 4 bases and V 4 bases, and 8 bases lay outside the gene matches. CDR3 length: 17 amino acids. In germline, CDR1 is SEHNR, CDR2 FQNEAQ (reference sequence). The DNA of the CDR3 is TGTGCCAGCAGCTCCGGAGGACTAGCGGGGATTTACAATGAGCAGTTCTTC. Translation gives CASSSGGLAGIYNEQFF.

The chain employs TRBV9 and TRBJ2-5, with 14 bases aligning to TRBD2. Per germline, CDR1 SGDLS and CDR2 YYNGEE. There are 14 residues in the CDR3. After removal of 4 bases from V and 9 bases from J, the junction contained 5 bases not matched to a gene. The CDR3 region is CASSMGLAGVPQYF. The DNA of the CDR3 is TGTGCCAGCAGCATGGGACTAGCGGGAGTCCCCCAGTACTTC.

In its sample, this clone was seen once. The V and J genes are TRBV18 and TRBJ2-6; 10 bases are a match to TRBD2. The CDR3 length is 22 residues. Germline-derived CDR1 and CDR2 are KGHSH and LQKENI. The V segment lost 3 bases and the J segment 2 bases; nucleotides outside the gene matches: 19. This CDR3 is CASSPARQVVSGRAAGANVLTF. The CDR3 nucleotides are TGTGCCAGCTCACCCGCCCGACAGGTAGTGAGCGGGAGGGCCGCTGGGGCCAACGTCCTGACTTTC. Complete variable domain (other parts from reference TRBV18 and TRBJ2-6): NAGVMQNPRHLVRRRGQEARLRCSPMKGHSHVYWYRQLPEEGLKFMVYLQKENIIDESGMPKERFSAEFPKEGPSILRIQQVVRGDSAAYFCASSPARQVVSGRAAGANVLTFGAGSRLTVL.

CDR3 bases: TGTGCCAGCAGTCCGGGACAGGGGGCGCGTGGCTACACCTTC. Its translation is CASSPGQGARGYTF. The rearrangement uses TRBV28 and TRBJ1-2, with 12 bases fitting TRBD1. Germline CDR1 MDHEN, CDR2 SYDVKM. CDR3 size: 14 residues. The J segment lost 7 bases and the V segment lost 5 bases, leaving 5 bases of the junction unmatched.

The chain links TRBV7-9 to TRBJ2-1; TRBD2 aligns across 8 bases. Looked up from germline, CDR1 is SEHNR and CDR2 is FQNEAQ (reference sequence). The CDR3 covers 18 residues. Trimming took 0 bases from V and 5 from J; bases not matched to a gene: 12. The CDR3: CASSLASGLAGAHNEQFF. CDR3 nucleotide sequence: TGTGCCAGCAGCTTAGCCTCGGGGCTAGCGGGCGCCCACAATGAGCAGTTCTTC.

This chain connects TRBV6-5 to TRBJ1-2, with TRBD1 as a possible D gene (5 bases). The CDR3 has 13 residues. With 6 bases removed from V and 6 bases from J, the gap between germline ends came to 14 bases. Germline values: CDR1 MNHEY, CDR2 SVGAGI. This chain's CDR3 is CASRSTDWNGYTF. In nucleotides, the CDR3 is TGTGCCAGCAGATCGACAGATTGGAATGGCTACACCTTC.

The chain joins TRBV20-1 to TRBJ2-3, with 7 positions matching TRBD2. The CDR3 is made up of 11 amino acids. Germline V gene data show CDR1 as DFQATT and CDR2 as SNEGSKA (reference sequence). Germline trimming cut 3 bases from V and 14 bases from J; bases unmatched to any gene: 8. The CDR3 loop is CSASFGLGRYF. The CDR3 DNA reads TGCAGTGCTAGTTTCGGACTAGGTCGGTATTTT.

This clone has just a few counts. CDR3 nucleotides: TGTGCCAGCAGCCACTCCGGGAGCGGGAGAAGCTGGGATACGCAGTATTTT. Amino acids: CASSHSGSGRSWDTQYF. The chain combines TRBV4-2 with TRBJ2-3, with TRBD2 identical over 8 bases. The CDR3 has 17 amino acids. Trimming removed 3 bases from V and 6 bases from J; junction bases left unmatched: 14. Germline V gene sequence: CDR1 LGHNA, CDR2 YNFKEQ.

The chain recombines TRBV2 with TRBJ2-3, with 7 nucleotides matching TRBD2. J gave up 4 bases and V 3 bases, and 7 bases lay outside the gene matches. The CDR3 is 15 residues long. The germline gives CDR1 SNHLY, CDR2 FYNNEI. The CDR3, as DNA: TGTGCCAGCAGTGATGGCGGGAGAAGTGCAGATACGCAGTATTTT. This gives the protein CASSDGGRSADTQYF.